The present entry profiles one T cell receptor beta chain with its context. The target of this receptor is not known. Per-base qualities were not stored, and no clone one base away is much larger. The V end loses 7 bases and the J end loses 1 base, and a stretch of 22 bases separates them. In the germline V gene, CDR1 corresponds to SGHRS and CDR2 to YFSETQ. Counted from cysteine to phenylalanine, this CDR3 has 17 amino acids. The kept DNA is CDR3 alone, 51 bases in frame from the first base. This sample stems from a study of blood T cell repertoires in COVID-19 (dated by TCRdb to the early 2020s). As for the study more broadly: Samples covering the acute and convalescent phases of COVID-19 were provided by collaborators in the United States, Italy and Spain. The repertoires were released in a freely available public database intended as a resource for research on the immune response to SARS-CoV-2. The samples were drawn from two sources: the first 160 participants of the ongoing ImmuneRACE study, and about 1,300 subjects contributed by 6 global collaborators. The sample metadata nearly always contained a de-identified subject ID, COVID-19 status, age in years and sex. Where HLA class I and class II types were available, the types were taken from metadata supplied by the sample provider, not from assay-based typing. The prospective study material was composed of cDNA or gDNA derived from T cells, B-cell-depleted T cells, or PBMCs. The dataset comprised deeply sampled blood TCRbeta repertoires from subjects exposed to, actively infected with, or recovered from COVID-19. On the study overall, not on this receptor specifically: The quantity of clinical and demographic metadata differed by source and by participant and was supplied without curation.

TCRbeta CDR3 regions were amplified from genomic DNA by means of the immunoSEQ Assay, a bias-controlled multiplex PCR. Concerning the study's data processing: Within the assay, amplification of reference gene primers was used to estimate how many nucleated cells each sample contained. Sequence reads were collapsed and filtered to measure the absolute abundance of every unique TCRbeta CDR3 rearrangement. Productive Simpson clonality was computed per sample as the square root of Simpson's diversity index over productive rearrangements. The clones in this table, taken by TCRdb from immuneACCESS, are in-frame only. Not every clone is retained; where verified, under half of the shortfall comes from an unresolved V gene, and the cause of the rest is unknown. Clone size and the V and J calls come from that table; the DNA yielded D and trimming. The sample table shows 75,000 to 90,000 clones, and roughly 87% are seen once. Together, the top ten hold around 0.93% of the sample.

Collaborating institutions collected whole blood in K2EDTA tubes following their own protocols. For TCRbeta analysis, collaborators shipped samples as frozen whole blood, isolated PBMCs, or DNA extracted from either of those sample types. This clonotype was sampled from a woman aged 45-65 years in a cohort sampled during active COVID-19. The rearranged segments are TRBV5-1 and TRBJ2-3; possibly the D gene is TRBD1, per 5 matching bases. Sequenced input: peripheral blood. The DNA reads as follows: TGCGCCAGCGGGGCCGGTGCTCTAACTCCTGGCACAGATACGCAGTATTTT. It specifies CASGAGALTPGTDTQYF.